Listed here are 28 T cell receptor beta chains from one sample, sequenced in a study of blood T cells in healthy people across ages. Primers used in a second PCR of about 6 to 11 cycles were a sample-barcoded 5' primer and a J-beta primer mix. TCRdb processed the 5' RACE reads anew with MiXCR; each CDR3 protein has one entry. The sample consists of about 640,000 distinct CDR3 sequences, about 30% of them appearing once. The material sequenced was blood. The source is an elderly woman in good health.

The gene calls are TRBV6-5 and TRBJ1-2; the D is unclear. Trimming removed 0 bases at V and 8 bases at J, with 25 bases between. The CDR3 contains 18 residues. Germline V lookup: CDR1 MNHEY, CDR2 SVGAGI. CDR3 in DNA: TGTGCCAGCAGTTACTCGGGCACCAGCTGGGTGGGTCTACGGGGCTACACCTTC. It is translated as CASSYSGTSWVGLRGYTF.

Note on this clonotype: A much larger clone differs from this one at a single base, so this may be a read error. J is TRBJ2-1 and V is TRBV28; tentative D call: TRBD2 (7 bases). In germline, CDR1 is MDHEN, CDR2 SYDVKM. The CDR3 extends over 15 amino acids. Trimming shortened V by 6 bases and J by 13 bases, and 25 bases separated the two germline ends. The CDR3 here is CASSQGGGPQETQFF. The CDR3 DNA reads as TGTGCCAGCAGCCAGGGCGGGGGCCCACAAGAGACCCAGTTCTTC.

The chain carries TRBV20-1 and TRBJ1-2; TRBD1 might be the D (6 bases). Per the germline V gene, CDR1 is DFQATT and CDR2 is SNEGSKA (reference sequence). The CDR3 sequence is 14 residues long. V gave up 0 bases and J gave up 8 bases, with 16 bases separating them. The CDR3 protein is CSAREGTSEGGYTF. The CDR3 nucleotides read TGCAGTGCTAGAGAGGGGACATCTGAGGGGGGCTACACCTTC.

For this clonotype: This sequence may be a read error, since a much larger clone differs from it by one base. The genes are TRBV18 and TRBJ2-7; D is possibly TRBD2 (5 bases). CDR3 length: 15 residues. CDR1 and CDR2 from the germline V gene are KGHSH and LQKENI. V gave up 6 bases and J gave up 7 bases, with 22 bases separating them. CDR3 amino acids: CASSQRELSRDEQYF. CDR3 DNA: TGTGCCAGCTCCCAACGGGAACTCTCTCGGGATGAGCAGTACTTC.

This clonotype has only a few counts. This rearrangement joins TRBV30 to TRBJ1-3; D ambiguous. V was pared by 2 bases and J by 4 bases, with 12 bases between. Germline V gives CDR1 GTSNPN, CDR2 SVGIG (reference sequence). The length of the CDR3 is 14 residues. CDR3 in DNA: TGTGCCTGGAGTAAACAGCGAACGGGAAACACCATATATTTT. Translation: CAWSKQRTGNTIYF.

This clonotype occurred many times. The CDR3 coding sequence is TGTGCCAGCAGTGAAGCCCTTCAGGGATATGGCTACACCTTC. It specifies CASSEALQGYGYTF. The chain combines TRBV6-1 with TRBJ1-2; a possible D gene is TRBD1 (5 bases). CDR1 and CDR2 from the germline V gene are MNHNS and SASEGT. Trimming took 0 bases from V and 5 from J, leaving 10 bases between them. The CDR3 runs 14 residues.

This clonotype was seen many times. This chain links TRBV18 with TRBJ2-7; D perhaps matches TRBD2 (5 bases). In germline, CDR1 is KGHSH, CDR2 LQKENI. The length of the CDR3 is 13 residues. Trimming cost V 3 bases and J 0 bases, with 6 bases left between them. Here the CDR3 reads CASSPGDSYEQYF. The CDR3 DNA sequence: TGTGCCAGCTCACCGGGAGACTCCTACGAGCAGTACTTC. Full variable domain (outside the CDR3, taken from reference TRBV18 and TRBJ2-7): NAGVMQNPRHLVRRRGQEARLRCSPMKGHSHVYWYRQLPEEGLKFMVYLQKENIIDESGMPKERFSAEFPKEGPSILRIQQVVRGDSAAYFCASSPGDSYEQYFGPGTRLTVT.

In this sample, this clonotype turned up many times. The chain has TRBV5-6 and TRBJ2-3; 12 bases agree with TRBD1. Germline V gives CDR1 SGHDT, CDR2 YYEEEE. There are 15 residues in the CDR3. The ends lost 3 bases at V and 5 bases at J; junction bases unmatched: 4. In nucleotides, the CDR3 is TGTGCCAGCAGCTGGGGACAGGGGGCATTAGATACGCAGTATTTT. Translation gives CASSWGQGALDTQYF.

The chain has TRBV3-1 and TRBJ2-7; D may be TRBD1 (5 bases). The CDR3 consists of 15 residues. The V gene lost 7 bases and the J gene lost 0 bases, with 16 bases spanning the gap. The germline gives CDR1 LGHDT, CDR2 YNNKEL (reference sequence). The CDR3, as DNA: TGTGCCAGCAACGGCCCGGCAGGGATCTCCTACGAGCAGTACTTC. It encodes CASNGPAGISYEQYF.

The genes are TRBV7-3 and TRBJ2-3; possibly TRBD2 for D (7 bases). The germline gives CDR1 SGHTA, CDR2 FQGTGA. The V end lost 1 base, the J end lost 0 bases, and 11 bases lay between the germline ends. The CDR3 runs to 16 residues. The CDR3 DNA follows: TGTGCCAGCAGCTTAATGGCGGGGGCCAGCACAGATACGCAGTATTTT. Translated, it gives CASSLMAGASTDTQYF.

This clonotype was observed many times. The chain links TRBV4-2 to TRBJ2-1, with 11 bases identical to TRBD1. Germline values: CDR1 LGHNA, CDR2 YNFKEQ. V lost 2 bases, J lost 8 bases, and 8 bases stayed unmatched. The CDR3 totals 16 residues. The chain's CDR3 is CASSQSWTGGSDEQFF. The CDR3 region has the DNA TGTGCCAGCAGCCAATCGTGGACAGGGGGCTCCGATGAGCAGTTCTTC.

The chain uses TRBV20-1 and TRBJ2-7; D is tentatively TRBD1 or TRBD2 (6 bases each). Near its end, the DNA agrees better with TRBJ2-5, so the J call may be wrong. The V gene's germline CDR1 is DFQATT and CDR2 SNEGSKA (reference sequence). CDR3 size: 14 residues. CDR3 coding DNA: TGCAGTGCTAGAGATGGGGGGCCCGGCGGGACCCAGTACTTC. Translating it yields CSARDGGPGGTQYF.

This clonotype was observed a few times. Given a much more abundant clone one base away, this may be a read error. The chain uses TRBV5-1 and TRBJ2-3; maybe TRBD2 (6 bases). V lost 4 bases and J lost 4, with 22 bases in between. CDR1 SGHRS and CDR2 YFSETQ come from the germline V gene. The CDR3 spans 17 residues. The CDR3 sequence: CASSPRGSTRSADTQYF. The CDR3 nucleotides are TGCGCCAGCAGCCCCCGGGGGAGCACCAGAAGCGCAGATACGCAGTATTTT.

This clonotype was counted a few times. CDR3 sequence: CASSQASGGNNEQYF. CDR3 sequence (DNA): TGTGCCAGCAGCCAAGCCAGCGGGGGGAACAATGAGCAGTACTTC. This chain joins TRBV3-1 and TRBJ2-1; 9 positions agree with TRBD2. The end of the DNA aligns better with TRBJ2-7, so the J call may be wrong. In germline, CDR1 is LGHDT, CDR2 YNNKEL (reference sequence). This CDR3 contains 15 residues.

About this clonotype: This may be a read error: a much more frequent sequence differs by one nucleotide. The chain combines TRBV6-4 with TRBJ2-1; 8 bases match TRBD1. Gene TRBJ2-7 matches the end of the DNA better, so the J call may be wrong. CDR1 and CDR2 from the germline V gene are MRHNA and SNTAGT. The CDR3 has 19 amino acids. The CDR3 is CASSDTPRAGGSSYNEQYF. Here the CDR3 DNA reads TGTGCCAGCAGTGACACCCCAAGGGCAGGGGGCTCCTCCTACAATGAGCAGTACTTC.

Only one count was recorded for this clonotype. One end of the junction fails to match germline, which may point to a read error. This chain joins TRBV7-2 and TRBJ1-4; D unclear. The CDR3 runs 16 residues. The V gene's germline CDR1 is SGHTA and CDR2 FQGNSA. The CDR3 nucleotides are TGTGCCAGCAGCTTACGACCGGGCGGGTCTAACGAAAAACTGTTTTTT. Protein product: CASSLRPGGSNEKLFF.

There are many counts of this clonotype. The chain couples TRBV12-3 or TRBV12-4 to TRBJ2-7, with 13 nucleotides matching TRBD2. V lost 6 bases, J lost 4 bases, and 9 bases stayed unmatched. This CDR3 comprises 16 residues. Written as DNA, the CDR3 is TGTGCCAGCAGACCGACTAGCGGGGGGTATCTTTACGAGCAGTACTTC. This encodes CASRPTSGGYLYEQYF.

The chain employs TRBV19 and TRBJ1-2; D is undetermined. Trimming took 4 bases from V and 7 from J, leaving 13 bases between them. This CDR3 is built from 13 residues. CDR1 is LNHDA and CDR2 is SQIVND in the germline V gene (reference sequence). CDR3 in DNA: TGTGCCAGTAGTACCGAGACTGATTGTGGCTACACCTTC. Its translation is CASSTETDCGYTF.

The sample holds a few counts of this clonotype. V gene TRBV29-1 combines with J gene TRBJ2-1; 12 positions match TRBD2. The CDR3 consists of 16 residues. Germline V gene lookup returns CDR1 SQVTM and CDR2 ANQGSEA. The trim removed 6 bases at V and 7 bases at J, leaving 13 bases unmatched. The CDR3: CSVRGASGGASNEQFF. The DNA of the CDR3 is TGCAGCGTCCGCGGGGCTAGCGGGGGGGCGAGTAATGAGCAGTTCTTC.

This clonotype has a count of ten or more. This chain uses TRBV20-1 with TRBJ2-1; no clear D gene. This CDR3 region has 11 residues. Germline V gene data show CDR1 as DFQATT and CDR2 as SNEGSKA (reference sequence). Trimming took off 3 bases at V and 10 bases at J, with 10 bases between the two ends. CDR3 DNA: TGCAGTGCTAGCACCCGCCGGGAGCAGTTCTTC. Its translation is CSASTRREQFF.

About this clonotype itself: A junction end diverges from the germline sequence, so it may reflect a read error. The V and J genes are TRBV6-6 and TRBJ1-2; D unresolved. This CDR3 has 14 residues. Germline V gene lookup returns CDR1 MNHNY and CDR2 SVGAGI (reference sequence). DNA of the CDR3: TGTGCCAGCAGTACGCACAGTGGAAACTATGGCCACACCTTC. Its translation: CASSTHSGNYGHTF.

As for this clonotype: A much larger clone differs by one base, so this may be a read error. This chain links TRBV10-3 with TRBJ2-1, with D uncertain. The CDR3 is made up of 12 amino acids. Germline lookup yields CDR1 ENHRY and CDR2 SYGVKD. The CDR3 sequence is CATSESNNEQFF. DNA for the CDR3: TGTGCCACCAGTGAGTCAAACAATGAGCAGTTCTTC.

The chain has TRBV20-1 and TRBJ1-6, with no clear D. This CDR3 comprises 13 residues. The germline CDR1 and CDR2 sequences are DFQATT and SNEGSKA (reference sequence). V lost 3 bases to trimming and J lost 8 bases, with 11 bases between them. CDR3 region: CSASLTSDSPLHF. In nucleotides, the CDR3 is TGCAGTGCTAGTCTCACCTCCGATTCACCCCTCCACTTT.

This clonotype was seen more than once but under ten times. This could be a read error, since a much larger clone is one nucleotide away. The chain links TRBV7-2 to TRBJ2-5; D is possibly TRBD2 (6 bases). The germline gives CDR1 SGHTA, CDR2 FQGNSA. This CDR3 comprises 15 residues. CDR3 DNA sequence: TGTGCCAGCAGCGCACCTGGGGACTTTCAAGAGGCCCAGTACTTC. Amino acids: CASSAPGDFQEAQYF.

About this clonotype: Germline and junction disagree at one end, which may indicate a read error. The rearrangement joins TRBV20-1 to TRBJ2-1; 15 bases agree with TRBD2. Germline lookup yields CDR1 DFQATT and CDR2 SNEGSKA (reference sequence). CDR3 size: 18 residues. In nucleotides, the CDR3 is TGCAGTGCCACCGGCGGGACTAGCGGGAGGATCCCCTACAATGGGCAGTTCTTC. Translating it yields CSATGGTSGRIPYNGQFF.

This clonotype was seen once. The CDR3 region has the DNA TGTGCCAGCAGAGACTCCGGGACAGGGTATAGCAATCAGCCCCAGCATTTT. It is translated as CASRDSGTGYSNQPQHF. The chain couples TRBV27 to TRBJ1-5; 9 bases are shared with TRBD1. The junction had 9 bases not matched to a gene; V was cut back by 6 bases and J by 0 bases. The CDR3 is 17 amino acids. CDR1 MNHEY and CDR2 SMNVEV come from the germline V gene (reference sequence).

The chain uses TRBV29-1 and TRBJ2-3; 9 bases are a match to TRBD2. J was trimmed by 0 bases and V by 4 bases; bases with no gene match: 8. Looked up from germline, CDR1 is SQVTM and CDR2 is ANQGSEA. CDR3 length: 16 residues. The CDR3 DNA reads as TGCAGCGTTGGACTAGCGGCAAGCGGGAGCACAGATACGCAGTATTTT. Amino acid sequence: CSVGLAASGSTDTQYF.

This clonotype has at least ten counts. The chain employs TRBV2 and TRBJ1-2; TRBD1 matches at 7 bases. CDR1 is SNHLY and CDR2 is FYNNEI in the germline V gene. This CDR3 has 14 residues. The trim removed 8 bases at V and 8 bases at J, leaving 14 bases unmatched. The CDR3 is CASGERGLAKGYTF. In nucleotides, the CDR3 is TGTGCCAGCGGGGAGAGGGGGCTGGCGAAGGGCTACACCTTC.